The sequence of this T cell receptor beta chain was determined in a study of blood T cell repertoires in COVID-19. Some clones are missing from TCRdb's copy, which holds only in-frame ones; the method was immunoSEQ multiplex PCR. The data contain about 390,000 clones, more than 70% of them singletons. Looked up from germline, CDR1 is SGHNT and CDR2 is YYREEE (reference sequence). This CDR3 comprises 14 residues. J gave up 9 bases and V 3 bases, and 3 bases lay outside the gene matches. Sequenced material: peripheral blood. The rearrangement uses TRBV5-4 and TRBJ2-1; 13 nucleotides line up with TRBD2. This TCR derives from an older woman with COVID-19, enrolled during active disease. This CDR3 is CASSSGLAGSEQFF. CDR3 sequence (DNA): TGTGCCAGCAGCTCGGGACTAGCGGGGTCTGAGCAGTTCTTC.